A selection of T cell receptor beta chains follows, all from one sample in a study of blood T cells in healthy people across ages. MiXCR was run by TCRdb on the 5' RACE reads, yielding one entry per CDR3 protein. The sample has roughly 500,000 distinct CDR3 sequences, 25% to 30% seen once. The sample taken for sequencing was blood. The source is a woman in her 70s in good health. CDR3s include the opening cysteine and the closing phenylalanine or tryptophan. The D gene is left open where the match is weak. The size entry is marked missing in some rows and otherwise reads once, few, many or a size class.

d_call: TRBD2
j_call: TRBJ2-4
v_call: TRBV20-1
clone_size: once
cdr3_aa: CSARGPSVGRNIQYF
cdr3_nt: TGCAGTGCTAGAGGACCGAGTGTCGGGAGGAACATTCAGTACTTC

d_call: TRBD1
j_call: TRBJ1-1
v_call: TRBV10-3
clone_size: NA
cdr3_aa: CATEKEGQGASEAFF
cdr3_nt: TGTGCCACCGAGAAAGAGGGACAGGGGGCTTCTGAAGCTTTCTTT

d_call: TRBD2
j_call: TRBJ2-5
v_call: TRBV20-1
clone_size: NA
cdr3_aa: CSARRGLAGGPETQYF
cdr3_nt: TGCAGTGCTAGAAGGGGACTAGCGGGGGGGCCAGAGACCCAGTACTTC

d_call: TRBD1
j_call: TRBJ2-5
v_call: TRBV5-1
clone_size: NA
cdr3_aa: CASSKGQVGGQETQYF
cdr3_nt: TGCGCCAGCAGCAAGGGACAGGTGGGGGGTCAAGAGACCCAGTACTTC

d_call: TRBD1
j_call: TRBJ2-3
v_call: TRBV24-1
clone_size: NA
cdr3_aa: CATSDLYRGPGTDTQYF
cdr3_nt: TGTGCCACCAGTGATTTGTACAGGGGGCCTGGCACAGATACGCAGTATTTT

d_call: TRBD1
j_call: TRBJ1-5
v_call: TRBV7-2
clone_size: few
cdr3_aa: CASSLAGQGMQPQHF
cdr3_nt: TGTGCCAGCAGCTTAGCGGGACAGGGGATGCAGCCCCAGCATTTT

d_call: TRBD2
j_call: TRBJ2-1
v_call: TRBV5-1
clone_size: NA
cdr3_aa: CASSLLSGGAGGEQFF
cdr3_nt: TGCGCCAGCAGCTTGCTATCCGGGGGGGCCGGAGGTGAGCAGTTCTTC

d_call: NA
j_call: TRBJ2-1
v_call: TRBV11-1
clone_size: NA
cdr3_aa: CASSLSRGRGYNEQFF
cdr3_nt: TGTGCCAGCAGCTTATCGAGGGGCCGAGGCTACAATGAGCAGTTCTTC

d_call: NA
j_call: TRBJ1-2
v_call: TRBV7-2
clone_size: many
cdr3_aa: CASSLGTYGYTF
cdr3_nt: TGTGCCAGCAGCTTAGGGACCTATGGCTACACCTTC

d_call: NA
j_call: TRBJ2-1
v_call: TRBV18
clone_size: few
cdr3_aa: CASSPPGRADYNEQFF
cdr3_nt: TGTGCCAGCTCACCACCGGGTCGGGCCGACTACAATGAGCAGTTCTTC

d_call: NA
j_call: TRBJ1-4
v_call: TRBV12-3/TRBV12-4
clone_size: NA
cdr3_aa: CASSNEKLFF
cdr3_nt: TGTGCCAGCAGCAATGAAAAACTGTTTTTT

d_call: NA
j_call: TRBJ2-1
v_call: TRBV10-2
clone_size: NA
cdr3_aa: CASSEGGPYNEQFF
cdr3_nt: TGCGCCAGCAGTGAGGGAGGGCCCTACAATGAGCAGTTCTTC

d_call: NA
j_call: TRBJ2-5
v_call: TRBV7-2
clone_size: few
cdr3_aa: CASSLGEEETQYF
cdr3_nt: TGTGCCAGCAGCTTAGGGGAGGAAGAGACCCAGTACTTC

d_call: TRBD2
j_call: TRBJ2-1
v_call: TRBV5-1
clone_size: NA
cdr3_aa: CASSLTSGTYNEQFF
cdr3_nt: TGCGCCAGCAGCTTGACTAGCGGGACTTACAATGAGCAGTTCTTC

d_call: NA
j_call: TRBJ1-1
v_call: TRBV20-1
clone_size: NA
cdr3_aa: CSARKGTSGAEAFF
cdr3_nt: TGCAGTGCTAGGAAGGGGACGAGCGGCGCTGAAGCTTTCTTT

d_call: NA
j_call: TRBJ2-7
v_call: TRBV12-3/TRBV12-4
clone_size: NA
cdr3_aa: CASTGHRSSYEQYF
cdr3_nt: TGTGCCAGCACGGGACATCGGAGTTCCTACGAGCAGTACTTC

d_call: TRBD2
j_call: TRBJ2-4
v_call: TRBV12-3/TRBV12-4
clone_size: few
cdr3_aa: CASSPRSGGFAKNIQYF
cdr3_nt: TGTGCCAGCAGTCCCCGAAGCGGGGGGTTTGCCAAAAACATCCAGTACTTC

d_call: NA
j_call: TRBJ1-2
v_call: TRBV29-1
clone_size: NA
cdr3_aa: CSVEPGGNGYTF
cdr3_nt: TGCAGCGTTGAACCAGGAGGGAATGGCTACACCTTC

d_call: NA
j_call: TRBJ2-3
v_call: TRBV5-8
clone_size: few
cdr3_aa: CASSPGIQKLDTQYF
cdr3_nt: TGTGCCAGCAGCCCAGGAATCCAGAAGTTAGATACGCAGTATTTT

d_call: NA
j_call: TRBJ2-7
v_call: TRBV7-2
clone_size: NA
cdr3_aa: CASSLAGAPRTYEQYF
cdr3_nt: TGTGCCAGCAGCTTAGCAGGGGCCCCGAGGACCTACGAGCAGTACTTC

d_call: TRBD1
j_call: TRBJ2-2
v_call: TRBV5-1
clone_size: few
cdr3_aa: CASNPDRANTGELFF
cdr3_nt: TGCGCCAGCAACCCGGACAGGGCGAACACCGGGGAGCTGTTTTTT

d_call: NA
j_call: TRBJ1-2
v_call: TRBV12-3/TRBV12-4
clone_size: NA
cdr3_aa: CASSPAGTHSSTF
cdr3_nt: TGTGCCAGCAGTCCAGCCGGGACGCATTCCTCCACCTTC

d_call: TRBD2
j_call: TRBJ2-5
v_call: TRBV7-6
clone_size: NA
cdr3_aa: CASSSLAGERETQYF
cdr3_nt: TGTGCCAGCAGCTCTCTAGCGGGGGAGAGGGAGACCCAGTACTTC

d_call: NA
j_call: TRBJ2-7
v_call: TRBV6-2/TRBV6-3
clone_size: NA
cdr3_aa: CASSYGRHLSSYEQYF
cdr3_nt: TGTGCCAGCAGTTACGGACGACACCTGAGCTCCTACGAGCAGTACTTC

d_call: NA
j_call: TRBJ1-2
v_call: TRBV20-1
clone_size: NA
cdr3_aa: CSAQFLSGRGYTF
cdr3_nt: TGCAGTGCTCAGTTCCTCTCCGGGAGGGGCTACACCTTC

d_call: NA
j_call: TRBJ2-1
v_call: TRBV7-9
clone_size: few
cdr3_aa: CASSPPGAIYNEQFF
cdr3_nt: TGTGCCAGCAGCCCCCCCGGAGCCATCTACAATGAGCAGTTCTTC

d_call: NA
j_call: TRBJ2-3
v_call: TRBV18
clone_size: few
cdr3_aa: CASSPTGAKDTQYF
cdr3_nt: TGTGCCAGCTCACCGACGGGGGCAAAAGATACGCAGTATTTT

d_call: TRBD1
j_call: TRBJ2-4
v_call: TRBV2
clone_size: NA
cdr3_aa: CASTGAAKNIQYF
cdr3_nt: TGTGCCAGTACAGGGGCGGCCAAAAACATTCAGTACTTC